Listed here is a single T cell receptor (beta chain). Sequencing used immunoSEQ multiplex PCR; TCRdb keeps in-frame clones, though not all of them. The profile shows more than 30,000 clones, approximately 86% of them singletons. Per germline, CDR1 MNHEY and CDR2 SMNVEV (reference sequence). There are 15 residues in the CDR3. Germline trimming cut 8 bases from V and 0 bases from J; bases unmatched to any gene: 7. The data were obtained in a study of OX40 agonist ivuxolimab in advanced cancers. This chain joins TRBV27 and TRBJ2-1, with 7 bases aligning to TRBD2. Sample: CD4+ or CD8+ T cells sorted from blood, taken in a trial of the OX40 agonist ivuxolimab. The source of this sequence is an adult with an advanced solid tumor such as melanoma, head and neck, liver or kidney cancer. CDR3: CASWGGGSSYNEQFF. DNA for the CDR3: TGTGCCAGCTGGGGGGGAGGGAGCTCCTACAATGAGCAGTTCTTC.